The next 14 T cell receptor beta chains were all read from a single sample in a study of cytomegalovirus exposure and HLA in healthy donors. Vbeta (60) and Jbeta (13) primers were used in the PCR. Sequenced by immunoSEQ multiplex PCR; TCRdb stores in-frame clones only, minus some. The table has about 130,000 clones, almost 80% seen once. Sequenced material: PBMCs. The receptors come from a female donor in good health and CMV-seronegative.

The chain uses TRBV6-6 and TRBJ1-5; D may be TRBD1 (6 bases). The CDR3 is made up of 16 amino acids. The ends were cut back, 6 bases at V and 1 base at J, with 16 bases in the middle. Germline assignment: CDR1 MNHNY and CDR2 SVGAGI (reference sequence). CDR3 in amino acids: CASSMGHPSSNQPQHF. CDR3 DNA sequence: TGTGCCAGCAGCATGGGACACCCGAGCAGCAATCAGCCCCAGCATTTT.

Here the CDR3 DNA reads TGCAGCGTTGAGGTTCCCGGGGGGGCCGGGGAGCTGTTTTTT. Translating it yields CSVEVPGGAGELFF. The V and J genes are TRBV29-1 and TRBJ2-2, with TRBD2 identical over 8 bases. This CDR3 is built from 14 residues. The junction had 6 bases not matched to a gene; V was cut back by 3 bases and J by 6 bases. The germline V gene encodes CDR1 SQVTM and CDR2 ANQGSEA.

The V call is TRBV28, the J call TRBJ2-7; 10 bases map to TRBD2. Germline CDR1 reads MDHEN; CDR2 reads SYDVKM. The CDR3 sequence is 16 residues long. With V trimmed by 4 bases and J by 5 bases, 11 bases remained unmatched. CDR3 protein: CASSSWLAGDTDEQYF. The CDR3 DNA follows: TGTGCCAGCAGTTCGTGGCTAGCGGGAGATACGGACGAGCAGTACTTC. The variable domain in full, with the rest retrieved from reference TRBV28 and TRBJ2-7, is DVKVTQSSRYLVKRTGEKVFLECVQDMDHENMFWYRQDPGLGLRLIYFSYDVKMKEKGDIPEGYSVSREKKERFSLILESASTNQTSMYLCASSSWLAGDTDEQYFGPGTRLTVT.

This chain links TRBV25-1 with TRBJ2-1, with TRBD2 matching over 9 bases. Per germline, CDR1 MGHDK and CDR2 SYGVNS. The CDR3 sequence is 16 residues long. Trimming took 4 bases from V and 0 from J; bases not matched to a gene: 4. The CDR3 loop reads CASSVLAGVSYNEQFF. For the CDR3, the DNA is TGTGCCAGCAGTGTTTTAGCGGGAGTCTCCTACAATGAGCAGTTCTTC.

The V and J genes are TRBV6-5 and TRBJ2-5; no firm D call. Germline CDR1 MNHEY, CDR2 SVGAGI. This CDR3 comprises 12 residues. Trimming removed 5 bases from V and 5 bases from J, with 9 bases in between. As DNA, the CDR3 is TGTGCCAGCAGTGCAAGAGGTGAGACCCAGTACTTC. It translates to CASSARGETQYF.

The chain is built from TRBV7-6 and TRBJ2-5; the match to TRBD2 covers 8 bases. Germline V lookup: CDR1 SGHVS, CDR2 FNYEAQ. V shed 1 base, J shed 0 bases, and the junction held 1 base outside the gene matches. The CDR3 consists of 15 residues. This CDR3 reads CASSLGGGYQETQYF. In DNA, the CDR3 is TGTGCCAGCAGCTTAGGCGGGGGGTACCAAGAGACCCAGTACTTC.

This clone was recorded a few times. This sequence joins TRBV6-1 and TRBJ2-4; a weak D match, TRBD2 (5 bases). The CDR3 is 15 amino acids. V gave up 2 bases and J gave up 7 bases, with 15 bases separating them. Germline V gene sequence: CDR1 MNHNS, CDR2 SASEGT. The CDR3 DNA sequence: TGTGCCAGCAGTGAAAGGCGAGGGATGTGGAACATTCAGTACTTC. Encoded protein: CASSERRGMWNIQYF.

CDR3 sequence reads: CASSPGTSGRASYNEQFF. The CDR3 bases are TGTGCCAGCAGCCCTGGGACTAGCGGGAGGGCCTCCTACAATGAGCAGTTCTTC. V usage is TRBV7-9 and J usage is TRBJ2-1; 16 bases are shared with TRBD2. Germline CDR1 is SEHNR and CDR2 is FQNEAQ (reference sequence). There are 18 residues in the CDR3. After removal of 5 bases from V and 0 bases from J, the junction contained 4 bases not matched to a gene.

V gene TRBV5-5 combines with J gene TRBJ2-3; D is ambiguous. This CDR3 is built from 13 residues. The germline V gene has CDR1 SGHKS and CDR2 YYEKEE (reference sequence). The V and J ends lost 7 bases and 2 bases respectively, with 11 bases between them. The CDR3 DNA reads as TGTGCCAGCCTCCTATCTCACACAGATACGCAGTATTTT. It codes for CASLLSHTDTQYF.

The rearrangement uses TRBV28 and TRBJ2-7; D gene unclear. Germline assignment: CDR1 MDHEN and CDR2 SYDVKM. The CDR3 runs to 15 residues. Trimming took off 4 bases at V and 0 bases at J, with 13 bases between the two ends. The CDR3 bases are TGTGCCAGCAGTTACGGCGGCTTAAGCTCCTACGAGCAGTACTTC. Residues: CASSYGGLSSYEQYF.

The genes are TRBV7-2 and TRBJ1-1; the D gene is possibly TRBD1 (6 bases). The germline V gene has CDR1 SGHTA and CDR2 FQGNSA. The length of the CDR3 is 14 residues. V was trimmed by 4 bases and J by 4 bases, leaving 13 bases between them. CDR3 sequence: CASSSQGRVTEAFF. CDR3 bases: TGTGCCAGCAGCTCCCAGGGGAGGGTCACTGAAGCTTTCTTT.

There are a few counts of this clone. The V call is TRBV5-6, the J call TRBJ1-1; the D gene is possibly TRBD1 (6 bases). The CDR3 covers 14 residues. CDR1 and CDR2 from the germline V gene are SGHDT and YYEEEE. The ends were cut back, 4 bases at V and 1 base at J, with 11 bases in the middle. The CDR3: CASSEGHSNTEAFF. The CDR3 DNA follows: TGTGCCAGCAGCGAGGGACACTCGAACACTGAAGCTTTCTTT.

V and J are TRBV28 and TRBJ2-7, with TRBD2 matching over 13 bases. Trimming cost V 6 bases and J 4 bases; bases outside gene matches: 6. The CDR3 consists of 15 residues. Germline V gene data show CDR1 as MDHEN and CDR2 as SYDVKM. DNA of the CDR3: TGTGCCAGCAGCGCCGGACTAGCGGGAGTATACGAGCAGTACTTC. As protein: CASSAGLAGVYEQYF. Complete variable domain (other parts from reference TRBV28 and TRBJ2-7): DVKVTQSSRYLVKRTGEKVFLECVQDMDHENMFWYRQDPGLGLRLIYFSYDVKMKEKGDIPEGYSVSREKKERFSLILESASTNQTSMYLCASSAGLAGVYEQYFGPGTRLTVT.

The chain joins TRBV7-9 to TRBJ2-1; the D gene is possibly TRBD1 (6 bases). This CDR3 region has 14 residues. V lost 3 bases, J lost 9 bases, and 15 bases lay in between. Germline V gene data show CDR1 as SEHNR and CDR2 as FQNEAQ (reference sequence). The CDR3 DNA sequence: TGTGCCAGCAGCTTGATCGGAAGCAGGGGTGAGCAGTTCTTC. It specifies CASSLIGSRGEQFF.